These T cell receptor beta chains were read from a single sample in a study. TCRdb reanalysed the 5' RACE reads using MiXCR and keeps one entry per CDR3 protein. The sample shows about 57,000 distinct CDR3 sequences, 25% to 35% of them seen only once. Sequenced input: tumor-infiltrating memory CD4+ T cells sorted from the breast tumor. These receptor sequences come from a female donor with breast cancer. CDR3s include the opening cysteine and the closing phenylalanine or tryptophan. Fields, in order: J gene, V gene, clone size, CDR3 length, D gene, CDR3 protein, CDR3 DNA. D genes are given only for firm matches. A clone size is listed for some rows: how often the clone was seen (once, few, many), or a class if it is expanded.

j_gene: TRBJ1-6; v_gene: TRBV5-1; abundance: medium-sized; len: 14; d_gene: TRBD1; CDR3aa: CASRSGQGDSPLHF; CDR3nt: TGCGCCAGCAGATCGGGACAGGGTGATTCACCCCTCCACTTT
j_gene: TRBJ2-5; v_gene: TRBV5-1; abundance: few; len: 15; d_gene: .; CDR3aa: CASRPGYKYQETQYF; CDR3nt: TGCGCCAGCAGACCGGGCTACAAGTACCAAGAGACCCAGTACTTC
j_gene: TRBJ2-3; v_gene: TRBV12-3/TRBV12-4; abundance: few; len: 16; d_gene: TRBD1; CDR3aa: CASRVTGGVGTDTQYF; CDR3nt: TGTGCCAGCCGGGTGACAGGGGGCGTCGGCACAGATACGCAGTATTTT
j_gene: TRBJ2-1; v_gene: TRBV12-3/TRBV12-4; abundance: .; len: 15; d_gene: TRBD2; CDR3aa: CASTLGTSGWNEQFF; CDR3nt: TGTGCCAGCACCCTGGGGACTAGCGGGTGGAATGAGCAGTTCTTC
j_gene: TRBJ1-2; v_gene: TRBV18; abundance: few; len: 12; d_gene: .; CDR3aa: CASSPRDYGYTF; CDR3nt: TGTGCCAGCTCACCACGAGACTATGGCTACACCTTC
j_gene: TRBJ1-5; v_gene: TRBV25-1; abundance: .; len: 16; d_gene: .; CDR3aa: CASSEATGSSNQPQHF; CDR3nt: TGTGCCAGCAGTGAGGCGACAGGCTCAAGCAATCAGCCCCAGCATTTT
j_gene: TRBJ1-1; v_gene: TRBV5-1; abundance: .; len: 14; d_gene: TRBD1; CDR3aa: CASSRHTGGTEAFF; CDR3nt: TGCGCCAGCAGCCGCCACACAGGGGGTACTGAAGCTTTCTTT
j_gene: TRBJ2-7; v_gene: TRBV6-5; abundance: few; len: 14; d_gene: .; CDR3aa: CASSQGAVGYEQYF; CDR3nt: TGTGCCAGCAGCCAAGGGGCGGTCGGCTACGAGCAGTACTTC
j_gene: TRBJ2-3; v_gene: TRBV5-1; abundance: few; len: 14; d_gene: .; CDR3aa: CASRLGPTTDTQYF; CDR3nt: TGCGCCAGCAGATTGGGACCAACCACAGATACGCAGTATTTT
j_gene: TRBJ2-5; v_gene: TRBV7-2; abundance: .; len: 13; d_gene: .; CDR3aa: CASSLLPEETQYF; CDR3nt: TGTGCCAGCAGCTTACTACCGGAAGAGACCCAGTACTTC
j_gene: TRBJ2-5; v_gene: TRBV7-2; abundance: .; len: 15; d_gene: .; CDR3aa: CASSAASWDFETQYF; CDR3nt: TGTGCCAGCAGCGCAGCAAGCTGGGACTTCGAGACCCAGTACTTC
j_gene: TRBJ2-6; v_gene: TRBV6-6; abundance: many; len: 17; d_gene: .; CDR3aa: CASSYASTGLGANVLTF; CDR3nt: TGTGCCAGCAGTTACGCCTCAACAGGTCTTGGGGCCAACGTCCTGACTTTC
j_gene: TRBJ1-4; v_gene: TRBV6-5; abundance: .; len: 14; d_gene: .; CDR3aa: CASSYGGHDEKLFF; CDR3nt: TGTGCCAGCAGTTACGGGGGACATGATGAAAAACTGTTTTTT
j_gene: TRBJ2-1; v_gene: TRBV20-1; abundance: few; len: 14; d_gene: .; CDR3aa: CSASPRDKYNEQFF; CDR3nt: TGCAGTGCTAGTCCGCGGGACAAGTACAATGAGCAGTTCTTC
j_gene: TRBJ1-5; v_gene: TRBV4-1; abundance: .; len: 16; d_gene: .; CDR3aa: CASSQDPGVFNQPQHF; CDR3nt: TGCGCCAGCAGCCAAGACCCAGGGGTGTTCAATCAGCCCCAGCATTTT
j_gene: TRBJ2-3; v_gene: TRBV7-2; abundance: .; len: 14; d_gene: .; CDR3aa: CASSLVWVTDTQYF; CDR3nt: TGTGCCAGCAGCTTAGTGTGGGTAACAGATACGCAGTATTTT
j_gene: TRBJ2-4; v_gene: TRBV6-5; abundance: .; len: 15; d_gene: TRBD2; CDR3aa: CASSYSGGAKNIQYF; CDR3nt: TGTGCCAGCAGTTACTCGGGGGGGGCCAAAAACATTCAGTACTTC
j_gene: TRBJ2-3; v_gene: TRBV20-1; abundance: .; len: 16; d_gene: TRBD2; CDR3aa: CSARSWEGLGRDTQYF; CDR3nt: TGCAGTGCTAGATCCTGGGAGGGTTTAGGGAGAGATACGCAGTATTTT
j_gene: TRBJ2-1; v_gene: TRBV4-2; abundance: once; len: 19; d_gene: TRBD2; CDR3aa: CASSQTPRLSSGAPNEQFF; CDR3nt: TGCGCCAGCAGCCAGACACCACGGCTCTCTAGCGGGGCCCCTAATGAGCAGTTCTTC
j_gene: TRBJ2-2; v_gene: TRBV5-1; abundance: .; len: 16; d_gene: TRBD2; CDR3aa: CASSLNSGGNTGELFF; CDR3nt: TGCGCCAGCAGCTTGAATAGCGGGGGGAACACCGGGGAGCTGTTTTTT
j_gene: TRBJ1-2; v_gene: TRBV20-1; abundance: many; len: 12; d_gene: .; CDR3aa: CSARRQEYGYTF; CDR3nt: TGCAGTGCTAGACGGCAGGAATATGGCTACACCTTC
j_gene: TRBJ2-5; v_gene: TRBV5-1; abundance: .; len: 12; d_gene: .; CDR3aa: CASSLEGVTQYF; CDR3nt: TGCGCCAGCAGCTTGGAAGGGGTTACCCAGTACTTC